These T cell receptor beta chains were read from a single sample in a study of OX40 agonist ivuxolimab in advanced cancers. Assay: immunoSEQ multiplex PCR; the TCRdb copy retains only in-frame clones and omits some. The data hold 85,000 to 130,000 clones, with about nine tenths observed a single time. Sequenced material: CD4+ or CD8+ T cells sorted from blood, taken in a trial of the OX40 agonist ivuxolimab. The source of these receptors is an adult with an advanced solid tumor such as melanoma, head and neck, liver or kidney cancer. Each CDR3 is given with its conserved first and last residue. D genes are given only for firm matches. Only some rows state a clone size, as once, few, many or a class for expanded clones.

j_call d_call clone_size cdr3_length v_call cdr3_aa cdr3_nt
TRBJ1-3 NA NA 17 TRBV18 CASSPGLRGFSGNTIYF TGTGCCAGCTCACCGGGATTAAGGGGTTTCTCTGGAAACACCATATATTTT
TRBJ2-7 TRBD1 once 13 TRBV5-1 CASSRQGANEQYF TGCGCCAGCAGCCGGCAGGGGGCGAACGAGCAGTACTTC
TRBJ2-3 NA NA 12 TRBV29-1 CSVRKGVDTQYF TGCAGCGTTCGGAAAGGAGTAGATACGCAGTATTTT
TRBJ2-5 TRBD2 NA 15 TRBV9 CASSDSDGRGETQYF TGTGCCAGCAGCGACTCCGACGGGAGGGGAGAGACCCAGTACTTC
TRBJ2-3 NA NA 16 TRBV4-2 CASSQDPGALADTQYF TGTGCCAGCAGCCAAGATCCGGGCGCCCTGGCAGATACGCAGTATTTT
TRBJ1-4 NA few 17 TRBV9 CASSVGQLGATNEKLFF TGTGCCAGCAGCGTAGGCCAACTAGGTGCAACTAATGAAAAACTGTTTTTT
TRBJ2-7 TRBD1 NA 14 TRBV11-2 CASSSGTGPYEQYF TGTGCCAGCAGTTCCGGGACAGGGCCCTACGAGCAGTACTTC
TRBJ2-5 TRBD1 NA 14 TRBV7-2 CASSYNAGGETQYF TGTGCCAGCAGCTACAATGCAGGGGGAGAGACCCAGTACTTC
TRBJ2-1 TRBD1 NA 14 TRBV7-3 CASSLDRGEGQQFF TGTGCCAGCAGCTTAGACAGGGGAGAAGGGCAGCAGTTCTTC
TRBJ2-6 NA NA 17 TRBV2 CASSEAFGVSGANVLTF TGTGCCAGCAGTGAAGCATTTGGGGTCTCTGGGGCCAACGTCCTGACTTTC
TRBJ1-5 TRBD1 NA 17 TRBV28 CASSSVLTGDLNQPQHF TGTGCCAGCAGTTCCGTATTGACAGGGGACCTCAATCAGCCCCAGCATTTT
TRBJ2-7 TRBD1 NA 14 TRBV28 CASRGTGGLYEQYF TGTGCCAGCAGGGGGACAGGGGGGCTATACGAGCAGTACTTC
TRBJ2-3 NA NA 14 TRBV18 CASSPPLNTDTQYF TGTGCCAGCTCACCACCGCTGAACACAGATACGCAGTATTTT
TRBJ2-7 NA once 16 TRBV7-6 CASSLSDAGFSYEQYF TGTGCCAGCAGCCTGAGTGACGCGGGGTTCTCCTACGAGCAGTACTTC
TRBJ2-7 NA NA 16 TRBV7-9 CASTFDGGLRHGEQYF TGTGCCAGCACCTTCGATGGGGGACTCCGGCATGGGGAGCAGTACTTC
TRBJ2-1 TRBD2 NA 15 TRBV9 CASSETSGFYNEQFF TGTGCCAGCAGCGAGACTAGCGGGTTCTACAATGAGCAGTTCTTC
TRBJ2-1 TRBD2 NA 19 TRBV7-2 CASSFTWTSGRGSYNEQFF TGTGCCAGCAGCTTCACCTGGACTAGCGGGAGGGGATCCTACAATGAGCAGTTCTTC
TRBJ2-7 TRBD2 NA 15 TRBV6-5 CASSYGVAGGYEQYF TGTGCCAGCAGTTACGGGGTAGCGGGAGGGTACGAGCAGTACTTC
TRBJ2-7 NA NA 12 TRBV6-5 CASSYLGSEQYF TGTGCCAGCAGTTACCTCGGGAGCGAGCAGTACTTC
TRBJ2-5 TRBD1 NA 16 TRBV5-5 CASSKQGAVFQETQYF TGTGCCAGCAGCAAACAGGGGGCTGTATTCCAAGAGACCCAGTACTTC
TRBJ1-5 NA NA 14 TRBV28 CASSSADSNQPQHF TGTGCCAGCAGTTCGGCAGATAGCAATCAGCCCCAGCATTTT
TRBJ1-2 NA NA 13 TRBV9 CASSPGEGYGYTF TGTGCCAGCAGCCCAGGGGAAGGCTATGGCTACACCTTC
TRBJ2-5 NA NA 13 TRBV29-1 CSVESRSQETQYF TGCAGCGTTGAGTCCCGGTCACAAGAGACCCAGTACTTC
TRBJ2-1 NA NA 15 TRBV7-2 CASSSQTSSYNEQFF TGTGCCAGCAGCTCCCAAACGAGCTCCTACAATGAGCAGTTCTTC
TRBJ2-3 NA NA 17 TRBV5-5 CASSLGGAVASTDTQYF TGTGCCAGCAGCTTGGGAGGTGCGGTAGCTAGCACAGATACGCAGTATTTT
TRBJ2-2 NA NA 12 TRBV27 CASSFNTGELFF TGTGCCAGCAGTTTTAACACCGGGGAGCTGTTTTTT
TRBJ2-7 NA NA 10 TRBV19 CASNPYEQYF TGTGCCAGTAACCCCTACGAGCAGTACTTC
TRBJ2-7 NA NA 14 TRBV21-1 CASNRGLLFYEQYF TGTGCCAGCAACAGGGGACTACTCTTTTACGAGCAGTACTTC
TRBJ2-2 NA NA 14 TRBV5-1 CASSWAGTTGELFF TGCGCCAGCAGCTGGGCAGGGACCACCGGGGAGCTGTTTTTT
TRBJ1-4 NA few 12 TRBV28 CATTAVNEKLFF TGTGCCACAACGGCAGTTAATGAAAAACTGTTTTTT
TRBJ1-2 NA NA 13 TRBV19 CASSYVGGGGYTF TGTGCCAGTAGTTATGTCGGGGGCGGTGGCTACACCTTC
TRBJ1-2 NA NA 12 TRBV5-1 CASSPRVGGYTF TGCGCCAGCAGCCCGAGGGTGGGTGGCTACACCTTC
TRBJ2-3 TRBD1 NA 16 TRBV6-4 CASSDSGQGARDTQYF TGTGCCAGCAGTGACTCGGGACAGGGGGCCAGAGATACGCAGTATTTT
TRBJ2-7 TRBD1 NA 15 TRBV5-4 CASSPDRERSYEQYF TGTGCCAGCAGCCCGGACAGGGAGCGCTCCTACGAGCAGTACTTC
TRBJ2-4 NA NA 14 TRBV18 CASSPREEGNIQYF TGTGCCAGCTCACCAAGGGAAGAAGGAAACATTCAGTACTTC
TRBJ1-4 NA NA 15 TRBV4-3 CASSDSQGSFEKLFF TGCGCCAGCAGCGATTCACAGGGTTCCTTTGAAAAACTGTTTTTT
TRBJ2-7 NA NA 15 TRBV10-1 CASSVPGLEAYEQYF TGCGCCAGCAGTGTTCCGGGACTTGAGGCCTACGAGCAGTACTTC
TRBJ2-3 NA NA 14 TRBV7-2 CASNVQLGVDTQYF TGTGCCAGCAACGTTCAACTAGGAGTAGATACGCAGTATTTT